The 10 T cell receptor beta chains below come from one sample, sequenced in a study of blood T cells in healthy people across ages (dated by TCRdb to between 2014 and 2017). The library relied on 5' RACE. The listed sequencing device is Illumina HiSeq 2500. A second roughly 6 to 12 cycle PCR used a sample-barcoded 5' primer and a J-beta primer mix. The raw public reads went through TCRdb reprocessing: fastp at Q25, MiXCR clone calling, in-frame beta chains kept. Rows merge per CDR3 protein into single entries with the most common DNA and genes. Present in this sample are fewer than 950,000 distinct CDR3 sequences, about 55% of which were seen just once. Of the sample, approximately 40% falls within the top ten clones. The source material was blood. The receptors come from a man older than 75 in good health.

The chain uses TRBV2 and TRBJ2-7; TRBD1 agrees at 10 bases. This CDR3 is 16 amino acids long. J lost 2 bases, V lost 4 bases, and 8 bases had no gene match. Germline-derived CDR1 and CDR2 are SNHLY and FYNNEI. CDR3 protein: CASSGTGQGLPYEQYF. For the CDR3, the DNA is TGTGCCAGCAGTGGGACGGGACAGGGGCTTCCCTACGAGCAGTACTTC.

Of note for this clonotype: A much larger clonotype is one base distant, so this may be a read error. The chain joins TRBV28 to TRBJ1-2, with TRBD1 identical over 8 bases. With V trimmed by 5 bases and J by 4 bases, 6 bases remained unmatched. Germline V gives CDR1 MDHEN, CDR2 SYDVKM. CDR3 length: 14 amino acids. The CDR3, as DNA: TGTGCCAGCAGTCACGTACAGGGGGTCTATGGCTACACCTTC. The encoded protein is CASSHVQGVYGYTF.

The chain is built from TRBV28 and TRBJ2-1, with TRBD1 matching over 9 bases. CDR1 is MDHEN, CDR2 SYDVKM, per germline. The CDR3 runs to 15 residues. The junction had 8 bases not matched to a gene; V was cut back by 3 bases and J by 8 bases. CDR3 sequence (DNA): TGTGCCAGCAGTTTGGCCGGGACAGGGAGTCATGAGCAGTTCTTC. Translated: CASSLAGTGSHEQFF.

This clonotype was recorded a few times. The chain couples TRBV29-1 to TRBJ2-1, with TRBD2 matching 7 bases. The V gene end was trimmed by 1 base and the J gene end by 7 bases; junction bases not matched to a gene: 7. Germline CDR1 reads SQVTM; CDR2 reads ANQGSEA. The CDR3 extends over 14 amino acids. The DNA for the CDR3 is TGCAGCGTTGAAGTGCGGGGGTGGGTGAATGAGCAGTTCTTC. Protein: CSVEVRGWVNEQFF.

The chain joins TRBV7-8 to TRBJ2-1; TRBD2 matches 13 bases. CDR3 length equals 18 residues. The J segment lost 6 bases and the V segment lost 5 bases, leaving 13 bases of the junction unmatched. Germline V gene lookup returns CDR1 SGHVS and CDR2 FQNEAQ. The CDR3 sequence is CASSHPGLAGVLGNEQFF. The CDR3 nucleotides are TGTGCCAGCAGCCACCCAGGACTAGCGGGAGTGCTAGGCAATGAGCAGTTCTTC.

The chain couples TRBV10-3 to TRBJ2-5; D might be TRBD2 (6 bases). With 7 bases removed from V and 4 bases from J, the gap between germline ends came to 16 bases. Per the germline V gene, CDR1 is ENHRY and CDR2 is SYGVKD. This CDR3 comprises 14 residues. The CDR3: CAINAGRDGETQYF. CDR3 nucleotides: TGTGCCATCAATGCCGGGAGAGATGGAGAGACCCAGTACTTC.

The J gene is TRBJ1-1, the V gene TRBV20-1; D is perhaps TRBD1 (6 bases). Germline CDR1 reads DFQATT; CDR2 reads SNEGSKA (reference sequence). V was shortened by 0 bases and J by 0 bases, with 8 bases between the two germline ends. The CDR3 spans 14 residues. The CDR3 here is CSARDTGLNTEAFF. Written as DNA, the CDR3 is TGCAGTGCTAGAGATACAGGGTTGAACACTGAAGCTTTCTTT.

This clonotype was counted a few times. This chain joins TRBV20-1 and TRBJ2-5, with D hard to call. Trimming left V 1 base short and J 5 bases short, with 11 bases between. This CDR3 is built from 13 residues. Germline V lookup: CDR1 DFQATT, CDR2 SNEGSKA (reference sequence). CDR3 in amino acids: CSARGSSGETQYF. The CDR3 region has the DNA TGCAGTGCTAGAGGTTCCAGTGGGGAGACCCAGTACTTC.

This clonotype came up a few times. The V call is TRBV6-6, the J call TRBJ1-2; D not certain. Germline assignment: CDR1 MNHNY and CDR2 SVGAGI (reference sequence). This CDR3 is built from 15 residues. Trimming shortened V by 4 bases and J by 4 bases, and 16 bases separated the two germline ends. This CDR3 is CASSSGSRQAYGYTF. The CDR3 DNA is TGTGCCAGCAGTTCAGGATCTAGGCAGGCCTATGGCTACACCTTC.

This rearrangement joins TRBV3-1 to TRBJ2-1, with 8 bases lining up with TRBD1. J lost 9 bases, V lost 3 bases, and 4 bases had no gene match. Per the germline V gene, CDR1 is LGHDT and CDR2 is YNNKEL (reference sequence). The CDR3 totals 13 residues. DNA for the CDR3: TGTGCCAGCAGCCAGGACAGGGTTGGTGAGCAGTTCTTC. It is translated as CASSQDRVGEQFF.